This entry concerns a single T cell receptor (beta chain). A second PCR of 7 to 11 cycles used a sample-barcoded 5' primer and a J-beta primer mix. TCRdb reanalysed the 5' RACE reads using MiXCR and keeps one entry per CDR3 protein. The profile shows 580,000 or so distinct CDR3 sequences, around 48% of them singletons. These data come from a study of blood T cells in healthy people across ages. They isolated at least 7 million PBMCs from each sample. The sequencing sample was made of blood. The sequence was collected from a man older than 75 in good health.

CDR3 amino acids: CASNAPGPNYEQYF. CDR3 bases: TGTGCCAGCAACGCCCCGGGCCCAAACTACGAGCAGTACTTC. The rearrangement joins TRBV12-3 or TRBV12-4 to TRBJ2-7, with unresolved D. CDR3 length equals 14 residues. The V end was cut by 7 bases, the J end by 3 bases, with 16 bases between.